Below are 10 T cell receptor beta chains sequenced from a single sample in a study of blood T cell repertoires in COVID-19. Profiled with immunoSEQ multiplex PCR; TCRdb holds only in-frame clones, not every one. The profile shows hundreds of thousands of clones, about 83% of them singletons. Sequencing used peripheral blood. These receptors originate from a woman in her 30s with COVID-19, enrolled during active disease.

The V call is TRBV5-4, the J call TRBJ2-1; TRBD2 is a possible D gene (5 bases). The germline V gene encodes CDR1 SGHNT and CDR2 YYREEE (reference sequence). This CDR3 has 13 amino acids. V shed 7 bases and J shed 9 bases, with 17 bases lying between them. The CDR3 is CASEGDTRSEQFF. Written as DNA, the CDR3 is TGTGCCAGCGAGGGCGATACAAGGAGTGAGCAGTTCTTC.

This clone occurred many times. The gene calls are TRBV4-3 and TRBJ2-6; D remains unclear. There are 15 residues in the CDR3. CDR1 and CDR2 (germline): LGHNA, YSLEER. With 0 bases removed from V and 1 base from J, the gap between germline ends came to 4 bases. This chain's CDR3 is CASSQDRSGANVLTF. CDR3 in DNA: TGCGCCAGCAGCCAAGACAGGTCTGGGGCCAACGTCCTGACTTTC.

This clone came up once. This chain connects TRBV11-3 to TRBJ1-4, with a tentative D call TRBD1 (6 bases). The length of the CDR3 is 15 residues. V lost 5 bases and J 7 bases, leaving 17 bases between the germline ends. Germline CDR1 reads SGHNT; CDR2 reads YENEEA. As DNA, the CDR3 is TGTGCCAGCAGCGGAAGGCAGGGGTTGGGTGAAAAACTGTTTTTT. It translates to CASSGRQGLGEKLFF.

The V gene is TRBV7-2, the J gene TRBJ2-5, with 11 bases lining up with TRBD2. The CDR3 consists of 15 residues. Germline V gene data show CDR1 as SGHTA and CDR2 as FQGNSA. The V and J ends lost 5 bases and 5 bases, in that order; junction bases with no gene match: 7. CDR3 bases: TGTGCCAGCAGCCCCCCGGCTAGCGGGGGGGAGACCCAGTACTTC. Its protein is CASSPPASGGETQYF.

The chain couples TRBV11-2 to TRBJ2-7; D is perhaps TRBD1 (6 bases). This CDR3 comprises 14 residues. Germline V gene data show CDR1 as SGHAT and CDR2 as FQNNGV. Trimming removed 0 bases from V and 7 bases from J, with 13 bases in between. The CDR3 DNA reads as TGTGCCAGCAGCTTAGATACCACAGGGACGGAGCAGTACTTC. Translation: CASSLDTTGTEQYF.

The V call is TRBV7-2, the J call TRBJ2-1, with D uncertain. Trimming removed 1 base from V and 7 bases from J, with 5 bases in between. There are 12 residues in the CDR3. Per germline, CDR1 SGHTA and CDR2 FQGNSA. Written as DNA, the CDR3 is TGTGCCAGCAGCTTAGTTAGTAATGAGCAGTTCTTC. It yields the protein CASSLVSNEQFF.

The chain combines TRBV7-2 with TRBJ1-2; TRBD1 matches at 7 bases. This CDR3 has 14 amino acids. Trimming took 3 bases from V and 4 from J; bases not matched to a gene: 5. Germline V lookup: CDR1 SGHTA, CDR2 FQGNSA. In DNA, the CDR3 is TGTGCCAGCAGCTTTGACAGGGAGAGCTATGGCTACACCTTC. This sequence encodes CASSFDRESYGYTF.

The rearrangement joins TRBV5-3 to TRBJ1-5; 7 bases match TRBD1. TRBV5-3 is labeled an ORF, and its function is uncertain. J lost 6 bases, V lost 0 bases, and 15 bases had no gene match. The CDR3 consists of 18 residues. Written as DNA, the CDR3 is TGTGCCAGAAGCTTGGGGAAGACGGGGACAGCCCTACCTCAGCCCCAGCATTTT. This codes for CARSLGKTGTALPQPQHF.

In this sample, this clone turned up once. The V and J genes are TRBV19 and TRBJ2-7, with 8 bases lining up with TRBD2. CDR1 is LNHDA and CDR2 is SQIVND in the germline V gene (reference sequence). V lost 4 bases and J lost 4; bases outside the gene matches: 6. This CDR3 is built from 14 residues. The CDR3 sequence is CASSKGGRSYEQYF. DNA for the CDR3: TGTGCCAGTAGTAAGGGCGGGAGGTCTTACGAGCAGTACTTC.

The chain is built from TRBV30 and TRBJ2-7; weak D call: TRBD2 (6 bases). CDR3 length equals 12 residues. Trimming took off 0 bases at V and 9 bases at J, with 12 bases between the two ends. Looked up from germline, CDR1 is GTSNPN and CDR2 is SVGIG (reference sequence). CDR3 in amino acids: CAWSVEGTVQYF. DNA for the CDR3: TGTGCCTGGAGTGTGGAGGGAACGGTGCAGTACTTC.